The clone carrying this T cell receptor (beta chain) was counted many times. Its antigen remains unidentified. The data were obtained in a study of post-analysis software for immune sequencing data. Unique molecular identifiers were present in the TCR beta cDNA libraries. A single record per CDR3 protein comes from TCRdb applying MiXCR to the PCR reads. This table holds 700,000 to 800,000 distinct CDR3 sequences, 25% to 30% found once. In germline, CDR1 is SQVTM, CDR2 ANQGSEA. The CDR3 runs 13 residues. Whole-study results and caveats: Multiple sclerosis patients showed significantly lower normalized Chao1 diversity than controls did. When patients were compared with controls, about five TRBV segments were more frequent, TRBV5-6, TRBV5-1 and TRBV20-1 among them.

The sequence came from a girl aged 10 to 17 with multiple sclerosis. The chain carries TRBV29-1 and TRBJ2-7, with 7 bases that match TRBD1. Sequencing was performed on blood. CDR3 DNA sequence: TGCGGGACAGACGGGTCTTCCGCCTACGAGCAGTACTTC. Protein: CGTDGSSAYEQYF.